A single sample gave rise to the 30 T cell receptor beta chains below, sequenced in a study of sequential checkpoint blockade in melanoma. Treatment described: randomized to nivolumab then ipilimumab (arm A) or the reverse (arm B). TCRdb's copy holds only in-frame clones and misses some; the assay was immunoSEQ multiplex PCR. The table shows fewer than 15,000 clones, with roughly 23% occurring only once. The starting material was tumor tissue (inferred from file names), obtained from a patient given nivolumab and ipilimumab in sequence. These receptor sequences come from a human donor with melanoma.

DNA for the CDR3: TGCGCCAGCAGCCAAGATATGGGGCAACTGTTTTTT. It codes for CASSQDMGQLFF. This chain joins TRBV4-1 and TRBJ1-4; TRBD1 might be the D (5 bases). From germline, CDR1 is MGHRA and CDR2 YSYEKL. The CDR3 has 12 residues. V was pared by 0 bases and J by 12 bases, with 8 bases between.

This clone was found many times. The genes are TRBV9 and TRBJ2-3; D gene uncertain. CDR1 is SGDLS and CDR2 is YYNGEE in the germline V gene. This CDR3 spans 12 amino acids. Trimming took off 0 bases at V and 6 bases at J, with 5 bases between the two ends. For the CDR3, the DNA is TGTGCCAGCAGCGTAGGTCTTGATACGCAGTATTTT. This gives the protein CASSVGLDTQYF.

This clone has only a few counts. The chain combines TRBV6-8 with TRBJ1-4; TRBD1 aligns across 11 bases. The CDR3 has 17 amino acids. V lost 10 bases, J lost 2 bases, and 12 bases stayed unmatched. Per the germline V gene, CDR1 is MNHGY and CDR2 is SAAAGT. In DNA form, the CDR3 reads TGTGCCATCAGGGAGGACAGGGGGCGGGGCACTAATGAAAAACTGTTTTTT. Its translation: CAIREDRGRGTNEKLFF.

The sample holds one count of this clone. The V gene is TRBV23-1, the J gene TRBJ2-1; no clear D. TRBV23-1 is annotated as an ORF whose role is uncertain. This CDR3 contains 15 residues. Trimming cost V 1 base and J 3 bases, with 10 bases left between them. The CDR3 coding sequence is TGCGCCAGCAGTCAATGTCTTAGGGTCTACAATGAGCAGTTCTTC. Translation gives CASSQCLRVYNEQFF.

The chain joins TRBV9 to TRBJ2-3; 8 bases are a match to TRBD2. Unmatched junction bases numbered 10, after V lost 3 bases and J lost 4 bases. CDR1 SGDLS and CDR2 YYNGEE come from the germline V gene. This CDR3 contains 16 residues. The DNA for the CDR3 is TGTGCCAGCAGCGCTGCCGGGAGGGCCCTCCCAGATACGCAGTATTTT. Encoded protein: CASSAAGRALPDTQYF.

The chain joins TRBV5-1 to TRBJ1-2; 9 positions match TRBD1. The germline CDR1 and CDR2 sequences are SGHRS and YFSETQ. The CDR3 extends over 14 amino acids. The V segment lost 5 bases and the J segment 2 bases; nucleotides outside the gene matches: 4. CDR3 residues: CASSHGTGNYGYTF. CDR3 sequence (DNA): TGCGCCAGCAGTCACGGGACAGGGAACTATGGCTACACCTTC.

CDR3 sequence reads: CASSPGDRDTFNEKLFF. DNA for the CDR3: TGTGCCAGCAGCCCTGGGGACAGAGATACTTTTAATGAAAAACTGTTTTTT. The gene calls are TRBV14 and TRBJ1-4, with 7 bases fitting TRBD1. Trimming cost V 4 bases and J 4 bases; bases outside gene matches: 12. The CDR3 consists of 17 residues. The germline gives CDR1 SGHDN, CDR2 FVKESK.

The gene calls are TRBV4-1 and TRBJ1-1; D gene uncertain. V was cut by 4 bases and J by 2 bases, with 11 bases left in between. The CDR3 sequence is 14 residues long. The germline gives CDR1 MGHRA, CDR2 YSYEKL. Written as DNA, the CDR3 is TGCGCCAGCAGCCCTGGACTGTTAAACACTGAAGCTTTCTTT. Its protein is CASSPGLLNTEAFF.

This chain joins TRBV29-1 and TRBJ2-2, with a tentative D call TRBD2 (6 bases). The germline gives CDR1 SQVTM, CDR2 ANQGSEA. The germline V and J ends were trimmed by 3 bases and 1 base, with 9 bases remaining between them. The CDR3 has 14 residues. In DNA, the CDR3 is TGCAGCGTTGAGGGGGGTGTGAACACCGGGGAGCTGTTTTTT. It translates to CSVEGGVNTGELFF.

This clone was counted a few times. This chain links TRBV28 with TRBJ1-5, with TRBD1 as a possible D gene (5 bases). Per germline, CDR1 MDHEN and CDR2 SYDVKM. The length of the CDR3 is 15 residues. V lost 3 bases and J lost 3, with 12 bases in between. CDR3 DNA: TGTGCCAGCAGTTTGGGGAGAGGGGTCAATCAGCCCCAGCATTTT. Its translation: CASSLGRGVNQPQHF.

This clone was found a few times. V and J are TRBV27 and TRBJ1-5; 7 bases fit TRBD1. V trimming: 5 bases; J trimming: 4 bases; junction bases outside the gene matches: 5. The CDR3 has 14 residues. Germline assignment: CDR1 MNHEY and CDR2 SMNVEV (reference sequence). The chain's CDR3 is CASSPTGSNQPQHF. CDR3 sequence (DNA): TGTGCCAGCAGTCCGACAGGGAGTAATCAGCCCCAGCATTTT.

V usage is TRBV28 and J usage is TRBJ2-4; D is ambiguous. Germline assignment: CDR1 MDHEN and CDR2 SYDVKM. V was clipped by 2 bases and J by 0 bases, with 8 bases between them. This CDR3 spans 15 amino acids. CDR3 sequence reads: CASSLGDLAKNIQYF. The CDR3 DNA sequence: TGTGCCAGCAGTTTAGGGGATCTAGCCAAAAACATTCAGTACTTC.

V and J are TRBV5-1 and TRBJ2-3; the match to TRBD1 covers 8 bases. The ends lost 4 bases at V and 1 base at J; junction bases unmatched: 2. Germline values: CDR1 SGHRS, CDR2 YFSETQ. This CDR3 is built from 14 residues. Here the CDR3 reads CASSRGQGTDTQYF. The CDR3 nucleotides read TGCGCCAGCAGCAGGGGACAGGGCACAGATACGCAGTATTTT. Variable domain in full (rest from reference TRBV5-1 and TRBJ2-3): KAGVTQTPRYLIKTRGQQVTLSCSPISGHRSVSWYQQTPGQGLQFLFEYFSETQRNKGNFPGRFSGRQFSNSRSEMNVSTLELGDSALYLCASSRGQGTDTQYFGPGTRLTVL.

This clone has a count of ten or more. The chain uses TRBV11-3 and TRBJ1-6; D is possibly TRBD1 (5 bases). CDR3 length: 17 amino acids. The V and J ends lost 5 bases and 0 bases respectively, with 14 bases between them. Per germline, CDR1 SGHNT and CDR2 YENEEA. CDR3 DNA sequence: TGTGCCAGCAGCCTGGGGGGGGGAAGCTCCTATAATTCACCCCTCCACTTT. Residues: CASSLGGGSSYNSPLHF. The variable domain in full, completed from reference TRBV11-3 and TRBJ1-6, reads EAGVVQSPRYKIIEKKQPVAFWCNPISGHNTLYWYLQNLGQGPELLIRYENEEAVDDSQLPKDRFSAERLKGVDSTLKIQPAELGDSAVYLCASSLGGGSSYNSPLHFGNGTRLTVT.

This clone was seen a few times. The chain combines TRBV6-8 with TRBJ2-3, with D maybe TRBD1 (5 bases). From germline, CDR1 is MNHGY and CDR2 SAAAGT. Trimming left V 10 bases short and J 0 bases short, with 11 bases between. The CDR3 has 13 residues. The CDR3 coding sequence is TGTGCCATAGCCAGACAGAGCACAGATACGCAGTATTTT. Residues: CAIARQSTDTQYF.

The chain recombines TRBV6-8 with TRBJ2-1; maybe TRBD1 (6 bases). In germline, CDR1 is MNHGY, CDR2 SAAAGT. This CDR3 is built from 18 residues. V lost 0 bases and J 5 bases, leaving 20 bases between the germline ends. The CDR3 nucleotides read TGTGCCAGCAGTTACTCGAGAAGGGGCGCAGGGGCCCACAATGAGCAGTTCTTC. It is translated as CASSYSRRGAGAHNEQFF.

The chain carries TRBV19 and TRBJ1-2; the D is unclear. The germline V and J ends were trimmed by 0 bases and 2 bases, with 13 bases remaining between them. The CDR3 totals 16 residues. Germline assignment: CDR1 LNHDA and CDR2 SQIVND (reference sequence). CDR3 amino acids: CASSIDRGPYNYGYTF. The CDR3 coding sequence is TGTGCCAGTAGTATAGATCGAGGACCCTACAACTATGGCTACACCTTC.

This clone has just a few counts. The chain links TRBV6-8 to TRBJ2-7, with D perhaps matching TRBD2 (5 bases). Germline V gene lookup returns CDR1 MNHGY and CDR2 SAAAGT. Trimming took off 0 bases at V and 5 bases at J, with 14 bases between the two ends. This CDR3 contains 15 residues. CDR3 nucleotides: TGTGCCAGCAGTTACTCGAAACTAGGTAGCGACGAGCAGTACTTC. It is translated as CASSYSKLGSDEQYF.

This clone was seen only once. V and J are TRBV28 and TRBJ2-3; TRBD2 agrees at 8 bases. V shed 3 bases, J shed 0 bases, and the junction held 8 bases outside the gene matches. The length of the CDR3 is 17 residues. The germline CDR1 and CDR2 sequences are MDHEN and SYDVKM. CDR3 sequence (DNA): TGTGCCAGCAGTTTGACCCTAGCGGGCTCAAGCACAGATACGCAGTATTTT. This gives the protein CASSLTLAGSSTDTQYF.

This sequence joins TRBV19 and TRBJ2-7; either TRBD1 or TRBD2 may fit D (5 bases each). V shed 10 bases and J shed 2 bases, with 21 bases lying between them. CDR3 length: 15 amino acids. Germline V gives CDR1 LNHDA, CDR2 SQIVND (reference sequence). CDR3 residues: CATGREGTATYEQYF. The CDR3 nucleotides are TGTGCCACGGGACGAGAGGGCACAGCCACCTACGAGCAGTACTTC.

In this sample, this clone is medium-sized. The rearrangement links TRBV11-3 to TRBJ1-1; perhaps TRBD1 as D (6 bases). The V end lost 5 bases, the J end lost 0 bases, and 10 bases lay between the germline ends. The germline V gene encodes CDR1 SGHNT and CDR2 YENEEA. The CDR3 covers 14 residues. This chain's CDR3 is CASSRQGMNTEAFF. The CDR3 DNA reads as TGTGCCAGCAGCCGGCAGGGGATGAACACTGAAGCTTTCTTT.

In this sample, this clone turned up a few times. The chain uses TRBV6-8 and TRBJ2-1, with TRBD1 identical over 7 bases. Germline V CDR1 and CDR2: MNHGY, SAAAGT. This CDR3 has 16 amino acids. V trimming: 7 bases; J trimming: 7 bases; junction bases outside the gene matches: 16. CDR3 protein: CASKGSKDRRLNEQFF. Here the CDR3 DNA reads TGTGCCAGCAAGGGGAGTAAGGACAGGAGGTTGAATGAGCAGTTCTTC.

This chain links TRBV18 with TRBJ1-2, with D possibly matching TRBD1 (5 bases). Deletions cut 3 bases from V and 3 bases from J, with 17 bases between. In germline, CDR1 is KGHSH, CDR2 LQKENI. This CDR3 is 16 amino acids long. The CDR3 loop is CASSPVDSPLDYGYTF. The DNA for the CDR3 is TGTGCCAGCTCACCCGTCGACAGCCCGTTAGACTATGGCTACACCTTC.

A few counts support this clone. The genes are TRBV4-1 and TRBJ1-1; D unresolved. Germline values: CDR1 MGHRA, CDR2 YSYEKL. V lost 3 bases and J lost 1, with 12 bases in between. CDR3 length: 15 amino acids. Written as DNA, the CDR3 is TGCGCCAGCAGCCAGGCTCTTTTAGGGAACACTGAAGCTTTCTTT. Its protein is CASSQALLGNTEAFF.

This clone was detected only a few times. The chain uses TRBV11-3 and TRBJ2-5; 12 bases agree with TRBD2. V gave up 5 bases and J gave up 4 bases; unmatched junction bases: 17. Germline V gene sequence: CDR1 SGHNT, CDR2 YENEEA. CDR3 length: 19 amino acids. The CDR3 reads CASSPEGLAGNELRETQYF. The DNA for the CDR3 is TGTGCCAGCAGCCCGGAAGGACTAGCGGGGAATGAGTTAAGAGAGACCCAGTACTTC.

This clone was detected ten times or more. This chain links TRBV11-3 with TRBJ1-2, with D possibly being TRBD1 (6 bases). This CDR3 has 15 amino acids. V gave up 0 bases and J gave up 5 bases, with 13 bases separating them. In germline, CDR1 is SGHNT, CDR2 YENEEA. Here the CDR3 reads CASSLDPGAGYGYTF. The CDR3 coding sequence is TGTGCCAGCAGCTTAGATCCGGGGGCAGGGTATGGCTACACCTTC.

Relative to its sample, this clone is large. This sequence joins TRBV9 and TRBJ1-3, with D hard to call. The CDR3 is made up of 14 amino acids. The germline CDR1 and CDR2 sequences are SGDLS and YYNGEE. Trimming left V 0 bases short and J 0 bases short, with 4 bases between. CDR3 sequence reads: CASSVGNSGNTIYF. The CDR3 DNA reads TGTGCCAGCAGCGTAGGGAACTCTGGAAACACCATATATTTT.

This clone was observed at least ten times. The chain employs TRBV11-3 and TRBJ1-1; the match to TRBD1 covers 7 bases. Trimming cost V 3 bases and J 5 bases; bases outside gene matches: 6. CDR3 length: 14 amino acids. In germline, CDR1 is SGHNT, CDR2 YENEEA. CDR3 nucleotide sequence: TGTGCCAGCAGCTTCTGGGACAGCGCAACTGAAGCTTTCTTT. It specifies CASSFWDSATEAFF.

Only a few counts were recorded for this clone. The V gene is TRBV11-3, the J gene TRBJ1-5; 10 bases agree with TRBD1. The germline V gene encodes CDR1 SGHNT and CDR2 YENEEA. The V and J ends lost 4 bases and 0 bases, in that order; junction bases with no gene match: 0. This CDR3 comprises 15 residues. The CDR3 coding sequence is TGTGCCAGCAGCTGGACAGGGGGTAGCAATCAGCCCCAGCATTTT. Protein product: CASSWTGGSNQPQHF. The whole variable domain, filled in from reference TRBV11-3 and TRBJ1-5, reads EAGVVQSPRYKIIEKKQPVAFWCNPISGHNTLYWYLQNLGQGPELLIRYENEEAVDDSQLPKDRFSAERLKGVDSTLKIQPAELGDSAVYLCASSWTGGSNQPQHFGDGTRLSIL.

This clone was observed a few times. The chain recombines TRBV19 with TRBJ1-2; tentatively, D is TRBD1 (6 bases). Germline loops: CDR1 LNHDA, CDR2 SQIVND (reference sequence). V lost 5 bases and J 6 bases, leaving 19 bases between the germline ends. This CDR3 is built from 15 residues. The chain's CDR3 is CASSYGQPSEDGYTF. The CDR3 DNA reads as TGTGCCAGTAGTTACGGACAGCCCTCTGAGGATGGCTACACCTTC.